This entry lists 27 T cell receptor beta chains sequenced from one sample in a study of blood T cell repertoires in COVID-19. This table comes from immunoSEQ multiplex PCR, and its TCRdb copy is limited to in-frame clones, with some not included. In the table there are tens of thousands of clones, roughly 77% of which are singletons. Input material: peripheral blood. The source of these receptors is an older woman with acute or convalescent COVID-19.

V usage is TRBV24-1 and J usage is TRBJ1-1; D remains unclear. This CDR3 region has 16 residues. Germline V gene sequence: CDR1 KGHDR, CDR2 SFDVKD. V lost 4 bases and J lost 1, with 15 bases in between. The CDR3 is CATSDPHEVPNTEAFF. CDR3 nucleotides: TGTGCCACCAGTGACCCGCACGAGGTCCCGAACACTGAAGCTTTCTTT.

V and J are TRBV3-1 (or the pseudogene TRBV3-2) and TRBJ2-2, with D uncertain. The CDR3 covers 15 residues. V gave up 4 bases and J gave up 3 bases, with 12 bases separating them. The germline CDR1 and CDR2 sequences are LGHDT and YNNKEL (reference sequence). The CDR3, as DNA: TGTGCCAGCAGCCCTCAATCCGGGTACACCGGGGAGCTGTTTTTT. Amino acids: CASSPQSGYTGELFF.

The chain employs TRBV9 and TRBJ2-1, with TRBD1 matching 7 bases. Germline loops: CDR1 SGDLS, CDR2 YYNGEE. The CDR3 is 15 amino acids. The ends lost 0 bases at V and 3 bases at J; junction bases unmatched: 3. The CDR3 reads CASSVGSGGYNEQFF. The DNA for the CDR3 is TGTGCCAGCAGCGTAGGGTCAGGGGGCTACAATGAGCAGTTCTTC.

This chain links TRBV6-2 or TRBV6-3 with TRBJ2-3; 8 nucleotides agree with TRBD1. There are 16 residues in the CDR3. Germline CDR1 MNHEY, CDR2 SVGEGT. With V trimmed by 4 bases and J by 4 bases, 10 bases remained unmatched. The CDR3 is CASSSWTGKVADTQYF. The CDR3 nucleotides are TGTGCCAGCAGTTCCTGGACAGGGAAGGTGGCAGATACGCAGTATTTT.

The J gene is TRBJ2-1, the V gene TRBV7-2, with D possibly TRBD2 on 5 matching bases. CDR1 is SGHTA and CDR2 is FQGNSA in the germline V gene. This CDR3 has 14 residues. The V end was cut by 7 bases, the J end by 1 base, with 11 bases between. CDR3 coding DNA: TGTGCCAGCACCTTGGACTCTTCCTACAATGAGCAGTTCTTC. Translated: CASTLDSSYNEQFF.

This chain uses TRBV6-2 or TRBV6-3 with TRBJ1-1; 8 positions match TRBD1. The CDR3 sequence is 14 residues long. V lost 2 bases to trimming and J lost 4 bases; unmatched junction nucleotides: 3. Germline CDR1 is MNHEY and CDR2 is SVGEGT. The CDR3 spells CASSYRTGLTEAFF. CDR3 nucleotides: TGTGCCAGCAGTTACCGGACAGGGCTCACTGAAGCTTTCTTT.

The chain has TRBV12-3 or TRBV12-4 and TRBJ2-3; 8 nucleotides match TRBD1. V lost 10 bases and J lost 1; bases outside the gene matches: 4. This CDR3 spans 13 amino acids. The CDR3: CATTGGGTDTQYF. DNA for the CDR3: TGTGCCACCACAGGGGGAGGCACAGATACGCAGTATTTT.

V usage is TRBV14 and J usage is TRBJ2-5; 11 nucleotides match TRBD2. Germline V gene sequence: CDR1 SGHDN, CDR2 FVKESK. The CDR3 is 19 amino acids. Trimming took 0 bases from V and 3 from J; bases not matched to a gene: 12. The CDR3 region is CASSQDIRGLAEKKETQYF. The CDR3 nucleotides are TGTGCCAGCAGCCAAGATATTCGGGGACTAGCGGAAAAAAAAGAGACCCAGTACTTC.

The chain couples TRBV3-1 (or the pseudogene TRBV3-2) to TRBJ1-6, with a weak D call TRBD1 (5 bases). The CDR3 consists of 15 residues. Trimming removed 1 base at V and 7 bases at J, with 11 bases between. Germline V gene sequence: CDR1 LGHDT, CDR2 YNNKEL (reference sequence). CDR3 DNA: TGTGCCAGCAGCCAAGGCGGGACGGGGAATTCACCCCTCCACTTT. It is translated as CASSQGGTGNSPLHF.

The chain combines TRBV29-1 with TRBJ2-1; tentative D call: TRBD2 (5 bases). Germline V lookup: CDR1 SQVTM, CDR2 ANQGSEA. This CDR3 comprises 14 residues. V shed 0 bases and J shed 9 bases, with 15 bases lying between them. The CDR3 nucleotides read TGCAGCGTTGAAGATCCACGGGGAGTGGGTGAGCAGTTCTTC. As protein: CSVEDPRGVGEQFF.

The J gene is TRBJ1-2, the V gene TRBV2, with 11 bases matching TRBD1. The CDR3 has 12 residues. CDR1 and CDR2 (germline): SNHLY, FYNNEI. V was clipped by 6 bases and J by 8 bases; unmatched bases: 2. DNA for the CDR3: TGTGCCAGCAGGGGGACAGGGGGAGGCTACACCTTC. Its translation: CASRGTGGGYTF.

The chain employs TRBV7-8 and TRBJ2-5, with TRBD2 matching 9 bases. CDR3 length equals 20 residues. The V gene end was trimmed by 1 base and the J gene end by 5 bases; junction bases not matched to a gene: 20. CDR1 is SGHVS and CDR2 is FQNEAQ in the germline V gene. The CDR3 sequence: CASSLVRAKSASGVRETQYF. The CDR3 DNA follows: TGTGCCAGCAGCTTAGTTCGGGCGAAGTCAGCTAGCGGGGTGCGGGAGACCCAGTACTTC.

The chain is built from TRBV3-1 (or the pseudogene TRBV3-2) and TRBJ2-5; 9 bases agree with TRBD1. CDR3 length: 16 residues. Germline V gives CDR1 LGHDT, CDR2 YNNKEL (reference sequence). J lost 2 bases, V lost 5 bases, and 9 bases had no gene match. CDR3 residues: CASSSKGQGTQETQYF. Written as DNA, the CDR3 is TGTGCCAGCAGCTCTAAGGGACAGGGCACACAAGAGACCCAGTACTTC.

The V call is TRBV2, the J call TRBJ1-3, with TRBD1 identical over 7 bases. Germline loops: CDR1 SNHLY, CDR2 FYNNEI. The CDR3 consists of 14 residues. After removal of 6 bases from V and 0 bases from J, the junction contained 2 bases not matched to a gene. For the CDR3, the DNA is TGTGCCAGCAGCTGGGACAGCTCTGGAAACACCATATATTTT. Protein product: CASSWDSSGNTIYF.

V gene TRBV27 combines with J gene TRBJ2-1; 16 nucleotides agree with TRBD2. J was trimmed by 9 bases and V by 4 bases; bases with no gene match: 18. Per the germline V gene, CDR1 is MNHEY and CDR2 is SMNVEV (reference sequence). CDR3 length equals 20 residues. CDR3 sequence: CASSSQQRGLAGGHRGEQFF. CDR3 DNA: TGTGCCAGCAGTTCGCAACAACGGGGACTAGCGGGAGGGCACCGGGGTGAGCAGTTCTTC.

This chain uses TRBV2 with TRBJ1-6, with D perhaps matching TRBD1 (6 bases). Trimming removed 4 bases from V and 3 bases from J, with 7 bases in between. Germline assignment: CDR1 SNHLY and CDR2 FYNNEI. CDR3 length: 14 residues. The CDR3 loop reads CASSAGVYNSPLHF. CDR3 DNA sequence: TGTGCCAGCAGTGCAGGGGTCTATAATTCACCCCTCCACTTT. Filled out from reference TRBV2 and TRBJ1-6, the complete variable domain reads EPEVTQTPSHQVTQMGQEVILRCVPISNHLYFYWYRQILGQKVEFLVSFYNNEISEKSEIFDDQFSVERPDGSNFTLKIRSTKLEDSAMYFCASSAGVYNSPLHFGNGTRLTVT.

V usage is TRBV28 and J usage is TRBJ1-4; 8 positions match TRBD1. Trimming removed 6 bases from V and 0 bases from J; junction bases left unmatched: 6. Germline assignment: CDR1 MDHEN and CDR2 SYDVKM. The length of the CDR3 is 16 residues. The CDR3 nucleotides read TGTGCCAGCAGACGGACAGGGATAACAACTAATGAAAAACTGTTTTTT. This translates into CASRRTGITTNEKLFF.

This clone has more than one count but fewer than ten. This chain uses TRBV10-3 with TRBJ1-3, with a possible D match to TRBD1 (5 bases). This CDR3 spans 13 amino acids. Per germline, CDR1 ENHRY and CDR2 SYGVKD. V was cut by 4 bases and J by 3 bases, with 7 bases left in between. The DNA for the CDR3 is TGTGCCATCAGTGTTGGACATGGAAACACCATATATTTT. This gives the protein CAISVGHGNTIYF.

The chain combines TRBV6-1 with TRBJ2-7, with a tentative D call TRBD2 (7 bases). The CDR3 contains 16 residues. V lost 2 bases and J 6 bases, leaving 20 bases between the germline ends. Per germline, CDR1 MNHNS and CDR2 SASEGT. CDR3 bases: TGTGCCAGCAGTGAAACCTCCTTCGGGGGGCGTTCCGAGCAGTACTTC. Residues: CASSETSFGGRSEQYF.

This chain joins TRBV5-1 and TRBJ1-1; D unresolved. This CDR3 is 12 amino acids long. Germline-derived CDR1 and CDR2 are SGHRS and YFSETQ. Deletions cut 0 bases from V and 10 bases from J, with 10 bases between. CDR3 coding DNA: TGCGCCAGCAGCTTGGCCGGGGAGGTAGCTTTCTTT. Protein: CASSLAGEVAFF.

The rearrangement links TRBV5-6 to TRBJ2-7; TRBD1 is a possible D gene (5 bases). V lost 4 bases, J lost 5 bases, and 16 bases lay in between. Germline loops: CDR1 SGHDT, CDR2 YYEEEE. The CDR3 contains 14 residues. The CDR3 sequence is CASSRVGALNEQYF. In nucleotides, the CDR3 is TGTGCCAGCAGCCGGGTAGGGGCCCTCAACGAGCAGTACTTC.

By share, this clone ranks as medium-sized. This rearrangement joins TRBV19 to TRBJ1-2, with D unclear. Between the trimmed V and J ends, which lost 2 bases and 8 bases, there was a span of 15 bases. The CDR3 runs to 14 residues. Germline CDR1 is LNHDA and CDR2 is SQIVND (reference sequence). The CDR3 here is CASSINTVGGGYTF. CDR3 sequence (DNA): TGTGCCAGTAGTATAAACACCGTAGGAGGAGGCTACACCTTC. The entire variable domain, with the rest obtained from reference TRBV19 and TRBJ1-2, is as follows: DGGITQSPKYLFRKEGQNVTLSCEQNLNHDAMYWYRQDPGQGLRLIYYSQIVNDFQKGDIAEGYSVSREKKESFPLTVTSAQKNPTAFYLCASSINTVGGGYTFGSGTRLTVV.

This clone was detected many times. This sequence joins TRBV6-5 and TRBJ1-6; unclear D gene. The germline CDR1 and CDR2 sequences are MNHEY and SVGAGI. The CDR3 is made up of 14 amino acids. The germline V and J ends were trimmed by 4 bases and 8 bases, with 12 bases remaining between them. The CDR3 DNA follows: TGTGCCAGCAGTTTAGGGAGTAGTCATTCACCCCTCCACTTT. Its translation is CASSLGSSHSPLHF.

In this sample, this clone turned up once. The gene calls are TRBV28 and TRBJ1-5, with TRBD1 identical over 10 bases. Germline CDR1 is MDHEN and CDR2 is SYDVKM. Trimming at V came to 6 bases and at J to 6 bases, leaving 8 bases not matched to a gene. The CDR3 loop spans 15 amino acids. The CDR3 nucleotides read TGTGCCAGCAGATCTTGGACAGGGGGGGTTCAGCCCCAGCATTTT. It specifies CASRSWTGGVQPQHF.

The genes are TRBV6-5 and TRBJ1-5; TRBD1 matches at 10 bases. This CDR3 is built from 15 residues. Germline assignment: CDR1 MNHEY and CDR2 SVGAGI. V dropped 6 bases and J dropped 2; count of bases not matched to a gene: 4. The CDR3 is CASRGTGVGNQPQHF. The CDR3 DNA follows: TGTGCCAGCAGGGGGACAGGGGTCGGCAATCAGCCCCAGCATTTT.

The chain has TRBV13 and TRBJ2-1; TRBD2 matches at 16 bases. Looked up from germline, CDR1 is PRHDT and CDR2 is FYEKMQ (reference sequence). The CDR3 has 18 amino acids. V shed 5 bases and J 9 bases; nucleotides not matched to a gene: 13. CDR3 sequence: CASSDPGTSGGAIGEQFF. DNA for the CDR3: TGTGCCAGCAGCGACCCCGGGACTAGCGGGGGGGCGATTGGTGAGCAGTTCTTC.

The chain links TRBV2 to TRBJ2-5, with 7 bases that match TRBD2. Germline trimming cut 9 bases from V and 2 bases from J; bases unmatched to any gene: 9. This CDR3 contains 14 residues. Germline V gene data show CDR1 as SNHLY and CDR2 as FYNNEI. CDR3 amino acids: CASPGRGSQETQYF. In DNA, the CDR3 is TGTGCCAGTCCCGGGCGGGGGTCACAAGAGACCCAGTACTTC. The complete variable domain, with remaining parts taken from reference TRBV2 and TRBJ2-5, reads EPEVTQTPSHQVTQMGQEVILRCVPISNHLYFYWYRQILGQKVEFLVSFYNNEISEKSEIFDDQFSVERPDGSNFTLKIRSTKLEDSAMYFCASPGRGSQETQYFGPGTRLLVL.